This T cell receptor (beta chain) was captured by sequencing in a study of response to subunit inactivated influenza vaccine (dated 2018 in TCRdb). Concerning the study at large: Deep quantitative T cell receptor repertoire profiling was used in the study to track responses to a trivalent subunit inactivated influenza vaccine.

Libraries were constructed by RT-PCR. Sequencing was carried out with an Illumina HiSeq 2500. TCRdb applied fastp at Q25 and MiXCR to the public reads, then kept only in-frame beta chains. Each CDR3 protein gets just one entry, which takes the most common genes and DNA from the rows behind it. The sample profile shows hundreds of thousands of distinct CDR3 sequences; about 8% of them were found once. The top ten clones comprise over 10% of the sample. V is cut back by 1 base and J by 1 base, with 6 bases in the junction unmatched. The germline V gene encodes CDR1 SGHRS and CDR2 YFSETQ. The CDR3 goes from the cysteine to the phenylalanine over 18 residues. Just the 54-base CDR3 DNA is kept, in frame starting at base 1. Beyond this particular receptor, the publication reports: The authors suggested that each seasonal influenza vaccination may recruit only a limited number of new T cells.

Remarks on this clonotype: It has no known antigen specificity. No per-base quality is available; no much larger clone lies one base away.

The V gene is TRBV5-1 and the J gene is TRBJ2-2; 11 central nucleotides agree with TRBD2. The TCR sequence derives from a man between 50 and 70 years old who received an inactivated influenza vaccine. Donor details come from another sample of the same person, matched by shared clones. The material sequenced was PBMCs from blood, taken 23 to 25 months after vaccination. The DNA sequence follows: TGCGCCAGCAGCTTGACTACGGGACTAGCGGTGAACACCGGGGAGCTGTTTTTT. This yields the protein CASSLTTGLAVNTGELFF.